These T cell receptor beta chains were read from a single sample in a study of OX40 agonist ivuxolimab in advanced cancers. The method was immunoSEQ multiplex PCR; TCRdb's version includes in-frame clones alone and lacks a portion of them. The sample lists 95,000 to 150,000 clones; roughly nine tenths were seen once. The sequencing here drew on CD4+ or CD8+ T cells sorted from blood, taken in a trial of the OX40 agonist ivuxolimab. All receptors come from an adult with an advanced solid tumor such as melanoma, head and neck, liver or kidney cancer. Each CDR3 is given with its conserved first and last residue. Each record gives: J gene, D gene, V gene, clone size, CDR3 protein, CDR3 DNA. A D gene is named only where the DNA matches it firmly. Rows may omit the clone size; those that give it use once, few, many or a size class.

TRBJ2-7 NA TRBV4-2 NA CASSGRSPF TGTGCCAGCAGCGGGCGGTCGCCCTTC
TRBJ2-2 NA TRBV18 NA CASSPPPGGRDTGELFF TGTGCCAGCTCACCACCGCCGGGGGGCAGAGACACCGGGGAGCTGTTTTTT
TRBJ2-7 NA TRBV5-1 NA CASSTGEYEQYF TGCGCCAGCAGCACCGGAGAATACGAGCAGTACTTC
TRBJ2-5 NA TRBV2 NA CASSLGATLTQYF TGTGCCAGCAGCCTCGGGGCCACGCTAACCCAGTACTTC
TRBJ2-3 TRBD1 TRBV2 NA CASSRQGTADTQYF TGTGCCAGCAGTAGACAGGGTACTGCAGATACGCAGTATTTT
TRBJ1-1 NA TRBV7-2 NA CASSTGPGTEAFF TGTGCCAGCAGTACGGGGCCAGGGACTGAAGCTTTCTTT
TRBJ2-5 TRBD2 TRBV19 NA CASSRTSGATQETQYF TGTGCCAGTAGCAGGACTAGCGGGGCGACTCAAGAGACCCAGTACTTC
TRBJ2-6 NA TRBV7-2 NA CASSLSRGAGANVLTF TGTGCCAGCAGCTTATCCCGGGGCGCTGGGGCCAACGTCCTGACTTTC
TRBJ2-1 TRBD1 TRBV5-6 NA CASSLGQAYNEQFF TGTGCCAGCAGCTTAGGACAGGCATACAATGAGCAGTTCTTC
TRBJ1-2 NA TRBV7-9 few CASSRGTSNYGYTF TGTGCCAGCAGCCGCGGGACTTCCAACTATGGCTACACCTTC
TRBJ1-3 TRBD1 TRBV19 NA CASSRGQGNTIYF TGTGCCAGTAGCCGGGGACAGGGAAACACCATATATTTT
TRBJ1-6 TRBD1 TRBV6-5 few CASSYTGANSPLHF TGTGCCAGCAGTTACACAGGGGCCAATTCACCCCTCCACTTT
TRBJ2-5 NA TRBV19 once CASRRVIQETQYF TGTGCCAGCCGGAGGGTAATCCAAGAGACCCAGTACTTC
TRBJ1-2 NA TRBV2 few CASSEQGYGYTF TGTGCCAGCAGTGAACAGGGGTATGGCTACACCTTC
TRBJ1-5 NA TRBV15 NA CATSRPGPYEPQHF TGTGCCACCAGCAGACCAGGCCCATATGAGCCCCAGCATTTT
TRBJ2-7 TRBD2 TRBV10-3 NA CAIRRELAGGVSSYEQYF TGTGCCATCAGAAGGGAACTAGCGGGGGGGGTTAGCTCCTACGAGCAGTACTTC
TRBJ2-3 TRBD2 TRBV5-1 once CASSLLGGGRDTQYF TGCGCCAGCAGCCTCCTAGGCGGGGGTAGAGATACGCAGTATTTT
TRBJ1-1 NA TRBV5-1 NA CASSLYQGNMNTEAFF TGCGCCAGCAGCTTATACCAGGGGAACATGAACACTGAAGCTTTCTTT
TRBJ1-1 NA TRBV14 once CASSQKNTEAFF TGTGCCAGCAGCCAAAAGAACACTGAAGCTTTCTTT
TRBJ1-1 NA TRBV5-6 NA CASSLERAEAFF TGTGCCAGCAGCTTGGAGCGGGCTGAAGCTTTCTTT
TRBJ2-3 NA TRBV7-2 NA CASSSLDTQYF TGTGCCAGCAGCTCCTTGGATACGCAGTATTTT
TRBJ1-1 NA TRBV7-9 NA CASSYPSWAEAFF TGTGCCAGCAGCTACCCCTCTTGGGCTGAAGCTTTCTTT
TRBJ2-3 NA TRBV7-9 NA CASSSGLSTDTQYF TGTGCCAGCAGCTCAGGACTTTCGACAGATACGCAGTATTTT
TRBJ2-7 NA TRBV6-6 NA CASRSPGANLHEQYF TGTGCCAGCAGATCTCCGGGGGCGAATCTCCACGAGCAGTACTTC
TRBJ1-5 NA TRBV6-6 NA CATRGLGGDNQPQHF TGTGCCACACGGGGGCTGGGGGGCGACAATCAGCCCCAGCATTTT
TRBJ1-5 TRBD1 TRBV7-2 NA CASSSGQGGNQPQHF TGTGCCAGCAGCTCAGGACAGGGGGGCAATCAGCCCCAGCATTTT
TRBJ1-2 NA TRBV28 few CASNRQRGYTF TGTGCCAGCAATCGACAGCGTGGCTACACCTTC
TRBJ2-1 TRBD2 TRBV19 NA CASSFSGGRNEQFF TGTGCCAGTAGTTTCAGCGGGGGAAGGAATGAGCAGTTCTTC
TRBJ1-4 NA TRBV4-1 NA CASSQVGQKTEKLFF TGCGCCAGCAGCCAAGTAGGACAGAAGACTGAAAAACTGTTTTTT
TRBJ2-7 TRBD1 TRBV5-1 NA CASSLANRDSAYEQYF TGCGCCAGCAGCTTGGCCAACCGGGACAGCGCCTACGAGCAGTACTTC
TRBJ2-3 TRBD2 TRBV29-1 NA CSGEGLAGLRDTQYF TGCAGCGGTGAAGGACTAGCGGGTCTCCGAGATACGCAGTATTTT
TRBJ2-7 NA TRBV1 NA CTSSPRDRAYEQYF TGCACCAGCAGCCCCCGGGACAGAGCCTACGAGCAGTACTTC
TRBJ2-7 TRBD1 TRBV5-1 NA CASSLTGDYEQYF TGCGCCAGCAGCTTAACAGGGGACTACGAGCAGTACTTC
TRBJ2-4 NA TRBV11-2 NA CASSLGTENIQYF TGTGCCAGCAGCTTAGGGACAGAAAACATTCAGTACTTC
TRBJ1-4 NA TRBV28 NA CASSFPQGKLFF TGTGCCAGCAGTTTTCCCCAAGGAAAACTGTTTTTT
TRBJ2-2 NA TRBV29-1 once CSARGRRDTGELFF TGCAGCGCTCGGGGGCGCAGGGACACCGGGGAGCTGTTTTTT
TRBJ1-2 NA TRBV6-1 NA CASRDRLANYGYTF TGTGCCAGCAGAGACAGATTAGCTAACTATGGCTACACCTTC
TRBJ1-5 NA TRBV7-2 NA CASSLKTSNQPQHF TGTGCCAGCAGCTTAAAGACAAGCAATCAGCCCCAGCATTTT
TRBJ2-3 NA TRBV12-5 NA CASGLGGVADTQYF TGTGCTAGTGGTTTGGGGGGGGTCGCAGATACGCAGTATTTT
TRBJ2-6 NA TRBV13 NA CASSPTSGSGANVLTF TGTGCCAGCAGCCCGACGTCTGGCTCTGGGGCCAACGTCCTGACTTTC
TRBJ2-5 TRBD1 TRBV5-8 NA CASTRQGARETQYF TGTGCCAGCACCCGACAGGGAGCAAGGGAGACCCAGTACTTC
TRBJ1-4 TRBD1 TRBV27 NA CASRTRGERLATNEKLFF TGTGCCAGCAGAACCAGGGGGGAGAGGTTGGCAACTAATGAAAAACTGTTTTTT
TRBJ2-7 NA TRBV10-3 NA CAISESDGSSYEQYF TGTGCCATCAGTGAGTCAGACGGGAGCTCCTACGAGCAGTACTTC
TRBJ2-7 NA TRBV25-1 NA CASIGQGNFAYEQYF TGTGCCAGCATCGGCCAAGGAAATTTCGCCTACGAGCAGTACTTC
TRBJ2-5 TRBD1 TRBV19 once CASNGQGGETQYF TGTGCCAGTAACGGACAGGGAGGAGAGACCCAGTACTTC
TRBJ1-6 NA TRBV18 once CASSRPSGQNSPLHF TGTGCCAGCTCACGACCGTCAGGACAAAATTCACCCCTCCACTTT
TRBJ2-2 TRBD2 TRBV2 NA CASSEDERGSGELFF TGTGCCAGCAGTGAAGATGAGCGGGGGTCCGGGGAGCTGTTTTTT